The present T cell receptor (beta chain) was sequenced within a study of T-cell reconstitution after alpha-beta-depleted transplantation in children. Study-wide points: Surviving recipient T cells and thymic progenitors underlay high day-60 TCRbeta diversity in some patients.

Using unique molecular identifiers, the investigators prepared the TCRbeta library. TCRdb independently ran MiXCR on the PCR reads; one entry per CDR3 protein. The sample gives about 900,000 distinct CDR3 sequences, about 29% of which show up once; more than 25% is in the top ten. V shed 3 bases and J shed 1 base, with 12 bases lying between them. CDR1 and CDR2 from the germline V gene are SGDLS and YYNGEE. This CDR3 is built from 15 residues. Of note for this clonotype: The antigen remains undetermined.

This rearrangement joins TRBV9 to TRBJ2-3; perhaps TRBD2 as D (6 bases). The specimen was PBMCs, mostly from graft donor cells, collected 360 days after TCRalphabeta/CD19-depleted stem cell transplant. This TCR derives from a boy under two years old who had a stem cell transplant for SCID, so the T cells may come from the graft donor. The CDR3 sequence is CASSARGHRTDTQYF. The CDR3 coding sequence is TGTGCCAGCAGCGCGCGGGGCCACCGCACAGATACGCAGTATTTT.